A single T cell receptor beta chain is shown here with its context. The antigen remains unidentified. The protocol was immunoSEQ multiplex PCR, while the TCRdb copy is restricted to in-frame clones and leaves out a portion. The table shows 180,000 or so clones, with 85% to 95% occurring only once. This sample stems from a study of T cell responses to AZD1222 COVID-19 vaccine. Study-level information: Pooled in the analysis were second doses at about 4 or about 12 weeks.

Points from the study as a whole: Spike-specific TCR breadth and depth both grew after two AZD1222 doses. The donors showed a predominance of white British ancestry and of females, with possible underestimation of clonal diversity. A reported finding is that nearly half of spike-specific TCRs target unmutated variant regions.

V trimming: 4 bases; J trimming: 0 bases; junction bases outside the gene matches: 5. Per the germline V gene, CDR1 is MGHDK and CDR2 is SYGVNS. This CDR3 region has 16 residues. The sample consisted of peripheral blood, taken on day 0 of AZD1222 vaccination. The chain uses TRBV25-1 and TRBJ2-1; the match to TRBD2 covers 8 bases. The sequence derives from an adult in good health. The CDR3 loop reads CASSGLLAGSYNEQFF. DNA of the CDR3: TGTGCCAGCAGTGGGCTCCTAGCGGGCTCCTACAATGAGCAGTTCTTC.